The text below deals with one T cell receptor beta chain. Its antigen remains unknown. This sample is drawn from a study of cytomegalovirus exposure and HLA in healthy donors. The donors (healthy individuals) were bone marrow donors. Study-wide findings and caveats: The authors excluded some V segments, including TRBV6-2 and TRBV6-3, as indistinguishable. The authors considered a cluster of highly shared sequence variants likely to be a sequencing artifact. A link between a missense DCLRE1C variant and TCR beta V- and J-gene trimming emerged from a later analysis.

There are 13 residues in the CDR3. Germline CDR1 is SGHTA and CDR2 is FQGTGA. V lost 1 base and J lost 6, with 9 bases in between. The PCR used 60 Vbeta and 13 Jbeta primers. This table comes from immunoSEQ multiplex PCR, and its TCRdb copy is limited to in-frame clones, with some not included. The data hold about 130,000 clones, with less than 80% observed a single time. Sequencing input: PBMCs. The chain carries TRBV7-3 and TRBJ1-1; TRBD1 is a possible D gene (5 bases). The clonotype comes from a man aged 35-49 years in good health and CMV-seropositive. The CDR3, as DNA: TGTGCCAGCAGCTTAAATCTAGGGGCTGAAGCTTTCTTT. It specifies CASSLNLGAEAFF.